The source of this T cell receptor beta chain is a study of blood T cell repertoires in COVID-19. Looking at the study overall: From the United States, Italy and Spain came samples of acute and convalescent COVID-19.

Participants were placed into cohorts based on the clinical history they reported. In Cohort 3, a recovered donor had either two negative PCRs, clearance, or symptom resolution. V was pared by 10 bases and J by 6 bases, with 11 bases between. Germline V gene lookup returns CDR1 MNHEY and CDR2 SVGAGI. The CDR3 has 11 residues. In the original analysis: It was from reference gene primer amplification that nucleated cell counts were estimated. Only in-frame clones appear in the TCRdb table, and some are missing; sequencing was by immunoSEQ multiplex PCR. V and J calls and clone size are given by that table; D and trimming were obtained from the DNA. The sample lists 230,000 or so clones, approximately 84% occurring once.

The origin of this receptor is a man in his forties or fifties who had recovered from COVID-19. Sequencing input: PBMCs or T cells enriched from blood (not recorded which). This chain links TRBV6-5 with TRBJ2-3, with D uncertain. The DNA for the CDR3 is TGTGCCATCTCCCGGTTGGATACGCAGTATTTT. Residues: CAISRLDTQYF.